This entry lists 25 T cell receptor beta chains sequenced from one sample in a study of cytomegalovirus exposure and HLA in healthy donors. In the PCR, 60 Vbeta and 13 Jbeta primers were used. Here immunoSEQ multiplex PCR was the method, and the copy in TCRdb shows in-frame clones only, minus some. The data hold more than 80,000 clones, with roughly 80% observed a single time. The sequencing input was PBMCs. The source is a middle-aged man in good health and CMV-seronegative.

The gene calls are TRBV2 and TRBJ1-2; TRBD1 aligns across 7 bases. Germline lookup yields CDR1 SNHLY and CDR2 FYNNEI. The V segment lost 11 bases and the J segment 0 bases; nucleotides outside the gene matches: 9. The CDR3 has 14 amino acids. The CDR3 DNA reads TGTGCCGGAAGTACAGGGGTCTCTAACTATGGCTACACCTTC. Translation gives CAGSTGVSNYGYTF. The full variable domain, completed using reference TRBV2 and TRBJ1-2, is EPEVTQTPSHQVTQMGQEVILRCVPISNHLYFYWYRQILGQKVEFLVSFYNNEISEKSEIFDDQFSVERPDGSNFTLKIRSTKLEDSAMYFCAGSTGVSNYGYTFGSGTRLTVV.

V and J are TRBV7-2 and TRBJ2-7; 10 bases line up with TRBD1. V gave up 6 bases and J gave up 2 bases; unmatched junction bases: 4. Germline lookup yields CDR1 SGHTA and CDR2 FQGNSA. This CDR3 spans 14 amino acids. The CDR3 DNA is TGTGCCAGCAGACAGGGACAGGGGACCTACGAGCAGTACTTC. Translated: CASRQGQGTYEQYF.

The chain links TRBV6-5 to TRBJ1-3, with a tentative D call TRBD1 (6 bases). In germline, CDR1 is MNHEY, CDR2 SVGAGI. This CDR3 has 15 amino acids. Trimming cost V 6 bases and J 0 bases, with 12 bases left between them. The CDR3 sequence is CASSLQGYSGNTIYF. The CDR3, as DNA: TGTGCCAGCAGCTTACAGGGTTACTCTGGAAACACCATATATTTT.

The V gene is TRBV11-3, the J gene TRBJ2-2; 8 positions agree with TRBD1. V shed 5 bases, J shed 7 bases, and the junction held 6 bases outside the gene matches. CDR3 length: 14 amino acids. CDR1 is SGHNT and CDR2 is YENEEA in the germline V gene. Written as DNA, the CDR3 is TGTGCCAGCAGCCGGACAGGGACGGGCGGGGAGCTGTTTTTT. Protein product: CASSRTGTGGELFF.

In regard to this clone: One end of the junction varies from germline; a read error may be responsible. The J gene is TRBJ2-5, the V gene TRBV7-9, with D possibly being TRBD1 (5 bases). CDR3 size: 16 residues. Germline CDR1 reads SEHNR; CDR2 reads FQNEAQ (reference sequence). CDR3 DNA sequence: TGTTCCAGCAGCTTGAGTGCAGGGATCGTCCAAGAGACCCAGTACTTC. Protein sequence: CSSSLSAGIVQETQYF.

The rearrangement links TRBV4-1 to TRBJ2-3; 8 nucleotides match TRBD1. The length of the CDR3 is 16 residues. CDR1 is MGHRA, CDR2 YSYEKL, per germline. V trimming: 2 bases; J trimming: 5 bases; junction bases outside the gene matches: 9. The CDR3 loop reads CASSQKGDRSRDTQYF. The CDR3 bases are TGCGCCAGCAGCCAAAAGGGGGACAGGTCGCGAGATACGCAGTATTTT.

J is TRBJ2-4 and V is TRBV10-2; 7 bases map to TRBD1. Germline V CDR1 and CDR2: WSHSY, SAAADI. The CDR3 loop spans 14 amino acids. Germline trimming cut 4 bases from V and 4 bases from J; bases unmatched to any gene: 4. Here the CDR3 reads CASSVTGQKNIQYF. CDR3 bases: TGCGCCAGCAGTGTGACAGGGCAAAAAAACATTCAGTACTTC.

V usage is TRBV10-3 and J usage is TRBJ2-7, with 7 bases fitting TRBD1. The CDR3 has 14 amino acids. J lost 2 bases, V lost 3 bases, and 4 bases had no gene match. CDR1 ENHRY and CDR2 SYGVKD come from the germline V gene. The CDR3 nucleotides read TGTGCCATCAGTGAACGGACAGGCGCCTACGAGCAGTACTTC. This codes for CAISERTGAYEQYF.

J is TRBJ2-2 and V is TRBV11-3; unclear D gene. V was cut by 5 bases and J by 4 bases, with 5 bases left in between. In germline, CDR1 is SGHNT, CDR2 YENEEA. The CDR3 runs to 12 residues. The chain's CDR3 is CASSPSTGELFF. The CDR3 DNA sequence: TGTGCCAGCAGCCCTAGCACCGGGGAGCTGTTTTTT.

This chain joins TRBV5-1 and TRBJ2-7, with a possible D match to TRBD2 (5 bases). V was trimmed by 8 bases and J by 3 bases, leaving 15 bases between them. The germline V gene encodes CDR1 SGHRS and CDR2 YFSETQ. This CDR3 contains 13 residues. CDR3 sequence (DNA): TGCGCCAGTTCTGATGGGAGCATCTACGAGCAGTACTTC. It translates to CASSDGSIYEQYF. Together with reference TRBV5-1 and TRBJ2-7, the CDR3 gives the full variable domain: KAGVTQTPRYLIKTRGQQVTLSCSPISGHRSVSWYQQTPGQGLQFLFEYFSETQRNKGNFPGRFSGRQFSNSRSEMNVSTLELGDSALYLCASSDGSIYEQYFGPGTRLTVT.

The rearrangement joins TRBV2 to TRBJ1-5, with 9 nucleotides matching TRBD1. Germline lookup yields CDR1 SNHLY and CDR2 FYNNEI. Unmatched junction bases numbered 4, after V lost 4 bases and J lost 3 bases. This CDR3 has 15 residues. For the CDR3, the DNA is TGTGCCAGCAGTGGGGGGACAGGGCTCAATCAGCCCCAGCATTTT. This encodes CASSGGTGLNQPQHF.

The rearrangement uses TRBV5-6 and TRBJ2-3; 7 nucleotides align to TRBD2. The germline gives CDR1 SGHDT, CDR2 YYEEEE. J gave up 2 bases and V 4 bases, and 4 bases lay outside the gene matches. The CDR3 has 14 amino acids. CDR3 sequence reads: CASSLGGSTDTQYF. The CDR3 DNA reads TGTGCCAGCAGCCTCGGGGGGTCCACAGATACGCAGTATTTT. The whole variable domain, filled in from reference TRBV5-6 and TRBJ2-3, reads DAGVTQSPTHLIKTRGQQVTLRCSPKSGHDTVSWYQQALGQGPQFIFQYYEEEERQRGNFPDRFSGHQFPNYSSELNVNALLLGDSALYLCASSLGGSTDTQYFGPGTRLTVL.

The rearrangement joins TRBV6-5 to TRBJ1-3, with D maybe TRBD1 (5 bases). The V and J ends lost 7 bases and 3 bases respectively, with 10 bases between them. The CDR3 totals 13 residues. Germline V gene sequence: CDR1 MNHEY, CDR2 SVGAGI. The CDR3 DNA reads TGTGCCAGCACTTCGCAGGGTGGAAACACCATATATTTT. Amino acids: CASTSQGGNTIYF.

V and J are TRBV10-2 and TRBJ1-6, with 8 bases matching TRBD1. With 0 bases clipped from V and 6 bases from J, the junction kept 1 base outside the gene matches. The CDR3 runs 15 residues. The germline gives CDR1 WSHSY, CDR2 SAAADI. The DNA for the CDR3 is TGCGCCAGCAGTGAGTCGACAGGGGTTAATTCACCCCTCCACTTT. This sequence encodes CASSESTGVNSPLHF.

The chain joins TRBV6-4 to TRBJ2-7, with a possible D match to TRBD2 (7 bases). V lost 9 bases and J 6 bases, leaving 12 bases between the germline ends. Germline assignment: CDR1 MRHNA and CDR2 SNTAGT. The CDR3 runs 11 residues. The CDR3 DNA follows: TGTGCCAGAGGGGGGGCTCGCGAGCAGTACTTC. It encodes CARGGAREQYF.

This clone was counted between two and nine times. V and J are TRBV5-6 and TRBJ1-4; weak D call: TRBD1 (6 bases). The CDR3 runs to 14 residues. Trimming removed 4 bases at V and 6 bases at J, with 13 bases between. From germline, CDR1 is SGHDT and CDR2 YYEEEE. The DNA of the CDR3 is TGTGCCAGCAGCAGCGCAGGGGCGGATGAAAAACTGTTTTTT. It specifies CASSSAGADEKLFF.

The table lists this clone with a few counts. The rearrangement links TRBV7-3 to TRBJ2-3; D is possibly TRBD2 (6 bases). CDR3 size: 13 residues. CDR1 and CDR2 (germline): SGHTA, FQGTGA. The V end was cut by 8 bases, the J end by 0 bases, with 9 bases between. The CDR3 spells CASGRQSTDTQYF. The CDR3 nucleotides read TGTGCCAGCGGGAGGCAAAGCACAGATACGCAGTATTTT.

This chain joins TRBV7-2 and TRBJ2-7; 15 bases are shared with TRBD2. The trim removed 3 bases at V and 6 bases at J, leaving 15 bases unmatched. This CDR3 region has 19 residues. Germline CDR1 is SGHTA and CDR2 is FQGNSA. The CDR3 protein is CASSFPGLAGGYRVAEQYF. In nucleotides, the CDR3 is TGTGCCAGCAGCTTTCCGGGACTAGCGGGGGGCTACAGGGTGGCCGAGCAGTACTTC.

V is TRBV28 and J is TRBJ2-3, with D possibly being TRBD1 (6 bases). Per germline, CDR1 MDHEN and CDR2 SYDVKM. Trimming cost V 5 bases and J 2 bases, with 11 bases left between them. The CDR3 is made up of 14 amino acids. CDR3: CASSTDRSTDTQYF. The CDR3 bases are TGTGCCAGCAGTACGGACAGATCCACAGATACGCAGTATTTT.

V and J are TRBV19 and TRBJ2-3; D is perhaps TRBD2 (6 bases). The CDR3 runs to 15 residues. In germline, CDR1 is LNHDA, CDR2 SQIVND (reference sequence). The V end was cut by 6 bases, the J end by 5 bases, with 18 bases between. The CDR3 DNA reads TGTGCCAGTAGCGGGACTCTTACTACAATAGATACGCAGTATTTT. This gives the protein CASSGTLTTIDTQYF.

The CDR3 sequence: CSVESSGGWETQYF. The CDR3 DNA is TGCAGCGTTGAATCTAGCGGGGGATGGGAGACCCAGTACTTC. The genes are TRBV29-1 and TRBJ2-5; TRBD2 aligns across 10 bases. V trimming: 2 bases; J trimming: 5 bases; junction bases outside the gene matches: 5. The length of the CDR3 is 14 residues. Germline V CDR1 and CDR2: SQVTM, ANQGSEA.

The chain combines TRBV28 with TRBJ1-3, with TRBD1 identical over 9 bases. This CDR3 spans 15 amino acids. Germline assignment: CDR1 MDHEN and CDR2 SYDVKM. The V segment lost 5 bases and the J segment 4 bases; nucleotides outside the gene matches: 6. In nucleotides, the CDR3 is TGTGCCAGCAGTATACAGGGGGCGCGGGGAAACACCATATATTTT. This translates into CASSIQGARGNTIYF. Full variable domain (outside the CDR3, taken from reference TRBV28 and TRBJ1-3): DVKVTQSSRYLVKRTGEKVFLECVQDMDHENMFWYRQDPGLGLRLIYFSYDVKMKEKGDIPEGYSVSREKKERFSLILESASTNQTSMYLCASSIQGARGNTIYFGEGSWLTVV.

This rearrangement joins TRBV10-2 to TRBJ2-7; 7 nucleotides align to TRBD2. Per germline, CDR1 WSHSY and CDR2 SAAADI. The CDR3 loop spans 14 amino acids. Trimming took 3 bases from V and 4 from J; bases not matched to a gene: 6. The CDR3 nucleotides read TGCGCCAGCAGTGACCCGGGGAGGGGTTACGAGCAGTACTTC. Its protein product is CASSDPGRGYEQYF.

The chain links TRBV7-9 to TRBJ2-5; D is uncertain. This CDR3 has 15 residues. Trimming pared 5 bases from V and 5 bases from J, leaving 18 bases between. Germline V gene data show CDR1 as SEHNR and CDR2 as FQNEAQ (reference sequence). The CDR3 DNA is TGTGCCAGCAGCCCCAAGCTCCGAATCGGGGAGACCCAGTACTTC. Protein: CASSPKLRIGETQYF.

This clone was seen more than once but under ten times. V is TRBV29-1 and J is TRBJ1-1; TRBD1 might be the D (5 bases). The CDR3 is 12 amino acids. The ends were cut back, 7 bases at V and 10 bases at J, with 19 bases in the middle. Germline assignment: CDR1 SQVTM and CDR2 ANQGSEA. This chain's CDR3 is CSGTGGNFGAFF. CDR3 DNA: TGCAGCGGGACCGGGGGGAATTTCGGAGCTTTCTTT. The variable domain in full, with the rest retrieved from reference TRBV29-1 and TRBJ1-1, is SAVISQKPSRDICQRGTSLTIQCQVDSQVTMMFWYRQQPGQSLTLIATANQGSEATYESGFVIDKFPISRPNLTFSTLTVSNMSPEDSSIYLCSGTGGNFGAFFGQGTRLTVV.